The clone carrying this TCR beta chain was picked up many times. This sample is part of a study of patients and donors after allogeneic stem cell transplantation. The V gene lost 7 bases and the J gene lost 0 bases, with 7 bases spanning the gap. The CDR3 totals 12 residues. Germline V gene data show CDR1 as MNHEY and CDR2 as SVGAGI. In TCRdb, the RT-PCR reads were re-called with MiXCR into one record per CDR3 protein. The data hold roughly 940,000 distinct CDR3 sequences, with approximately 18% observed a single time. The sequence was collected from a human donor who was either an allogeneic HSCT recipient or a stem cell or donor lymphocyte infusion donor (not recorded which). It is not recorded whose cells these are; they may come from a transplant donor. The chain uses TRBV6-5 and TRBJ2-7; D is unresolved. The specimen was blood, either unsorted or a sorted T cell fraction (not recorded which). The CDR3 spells CASIGNSYEQYF. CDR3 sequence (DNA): TGTGCCAGCATCGGAAACTCCTACGAGCAGTACTTC.